Below are 25 T cell receptor beta chains sequenced from a single sample in a study of vaccination effects on CD4 cells after COVID-19. In the ViraFEST assay, antigen-specific CD4+ clonotypes were identified by expansion after peptide-pool stimulation. The culture ran for 10 days before CD4+ T cells were isolated. People in the vaccine group had not been infected with SARS-CoV-2 before, and their nucleocapsid antibodies were negative. For these receptors, no antigen is known. Repertoires were generated with immunoSEQ multiplex PCR, while TCRdb's copy carries only in-frame clones and drops some. The data hold about 52,000 clones, with 60% to 80% observed a single time. The sample here was CD4+ T cells from PBMCs cultured with HCoV-OC43 spike peptides, taken before COVID-19 vaccination. As to subset: HCoV-OC43 spike overlapping peptide pool stimulation. The receptors were sampled from a human donor who received a COVID-19 vaccine.

The V gene is TRBV2, the J gene TRBJ1-2; D possibly corresponds to TRBD1 (6 bases). Germline values: CDR1 SNHLY, CDR2 FYNNEI. The CDR3 spans 13 residues. The V gene lost 7 bases and the J gene lost 1 base, with 10 bases spanning the gap. CDR3 sequence reads: CASTEDSNYGYTF. The CDR3 DNA reads as TGTGCCAGCACCGAGGACAGTAACTATGGCTACACCTTC.

This sequence joins TRBV18 and TRBJ2-3; D is perhaps TRBD1 (6 bases). The CDR3 contains 15 residues. V gave up 4 bases and J gave up 1 base, with 12 bases separating them. Per the germline V gene, CDR1 is KGHSH and CDR2 is LQKENI. CDR3 residues: CASSLGAAGTDTQYF. The CDR3 DNA follows: TGTGCCAGCTCACTGGGGGCGGCTGGCACAGATACGCAGTATTTT.

V usage is TRBV14 and J usage is TRBJ2-3, with D tentatively TRBD2 (5 bases). Germline V CDR1 and CDR2: SGHDN, FVKESK. The CDR3 covers 15 residues. Trimming cost V 2 bases and J 0 bases, with 9 bases left between them. In nucleotides, the CDR3 is TGTGCCAGCAGCCAACAGCGGTCTAGCACAGATACGCAGTATTTT. Encoded protein: CASSQQRSSTDTQYF.

The chain employs TRBV7-2 and TRBJ2-3; the D is unclear. This CDR3 region has 15 residues. The V gene lost 2 bases and the J gene lost 1 base, with 10 bases spanning the gap. Germline values: CDR1 SGHTA, CDR2 FQGNSA. In DNA form, the CDR3 reads TGTGCCAGCAGCTTAAGGCCTAGGGGCACAGATACGCAGTATTTT. It encodes CASSLRPRGTDTQYF.

This chain joins TRBV5-6 and TRBJ1-1; a possible D gene is TRBD1 (5 bases). The CDR3 consists of 16 residues. Trimming removed 4 bases at V and 4 bases at J, with 20 bases between. Germline lookup yields CDR1 SGHDT and CDR2 YYEEEE. The CDR3 sequence: CASSPRLGVIPTEAFF. The DNA of the CDR3 is TGTGCCAGCAGCCCCCGGTTAGGGGTAATTCCCACTGAAGCTTTCTTT.

The CDR3 loop is CASSRGCGREPLHGYTF. For the CDR3, the DNA is TGCGCCAGCAGTCGAGGTTGCGGGAGGGAACCTTTGCATGGCTACACCTTC. The chain uses TRBV23-1 and TRBJ1-2; no definite D call. TRBV23-1 is known as an ORF, though its function is uncertain. There are 17 residues in the CDR3. V gave up 4 bases and J gave up 6 bases, with 24 bases separating them.

This sequence joins TRBV15 and TRBJ1-4, with 7 positions matching TRBD1. This CDR3 region has 14 residues. V lost 5 bases to trimming and J lost 8 bases; unmatched junction nucleotides: 8. The V gene's germline CDR1 is LNHNV and CDR2 YYDKDF (reference sequence). The CDR3: CATSRDRVGEKLFF. CDR3 coding DNA: TGTGCCACCAGCCGCGACAGGGTAGGAGAAAAACTGTTTTTT. Filled out from reference TRBV15 and TRBJ1-4, the complete variable domain reads DAMVIQNPRYQVTQFGKPVTLSCSQTLNHNVMYWYQQKSSQAPKLLFHYYDKDFNNEADTPDNFQSRRPNTSFCFLDIRSPGLGDTAMYLCATSRDRVGEKLFFGSGTQLSVL.

This sequence joins TRBV28 and TRBJ2-2; perhaps TRBD1 as D (6 bases). The CDR3 is made up of 15 amino acids. Germline V lookup: CDR1 MDHEN, CDR2 SYDVKM. V lost 7 bases and J 6 bases, leaving 18 bases between the germline ends. DNA for the CDR3: TGTGCCAGCATTGGAAGCAGGGGAAGGTCCGGGGAGCTGTTTTTT. This gives the protein CASIGSRGRSGELFF.

This chain links TRBV18 with TRBJ2-3; 7 nucleotides align to TRBD1. CDR3 length equals 15 residues. The ends lost 5 bases at V and 0 bases at J; junction bases unmatched: 5. The germline V gene has CDR1 KGHSH and CDR2 LQKENI. CDR3 region: CASSSGQTSTDTQYF. The CDR3 region has the DNA TGTGCCAGCTCATCGGGACAGACAAGCACAGATACGCAGTATTTT.

The chain uses TRBV9 and TRBJ1-1; TRBD1 might be the D (6 bases). V dropped 4 bases and J dropped 2 bases, with 9 bases sitting between them. Germline CDR1 reads SGDLS; CDR2 reads YYNGEE. There are 13 residues in the CDR3. Written as DNA, the CDR3 is TGTGCCAGCAGCAAACAGGGTAACACTGAAGCTTTCTTT. Protein product: CASSKQGNTEAFF.

The V call is TRBV9, the J call TRBJ2-4; 10 positions match TRBD1. V shed 0 bases and J 7 bases; nucleotides not matched to a gene: 7. The CDR3 is made up of 16 amino acids. The germline V gene has CDR1 SGDLS and CDR2 YYNGEE. CDR3 amino acids: CASSVAGQGGGNIQYF. The CDR3 DNA follows: TGTGCCAGCAGCGTAGCCGGACAGGGGGGAGGCAACATTCAGTACTTC.

This clone was seen a few times. The chain links TRBV19 to TRBJ2-2, with 7 bases aligning to TRBD2. This CDR3 is built from 12 residues. V shed 10 bases and J 4 bases; nucleotides not matched to a gene: 3. CDR1 LNHDA and CDR2 SQIVND come from the germline V gene (reference sequence). The CDR3: CAIASGTGELFF. CDR3 DNA: TGTGCCATCGCTAGCGGCACCGGGGAGCTGTTTTTT.

The chain recombines TRBV2 with TRBJ2-3; unclear D gene. Germline CDR1 is SNHLY and CDR2 is FYNNEI. The CDR3 runs 13 residues. Between the trimmed V and J ends, which lost 7 bases and 5 bases, there was a span of 13 bases. The CDR3 nucleotides read TGTGCCAGCACGGCAGAGGCCGAAGATACGCAGTATTTT. It is translated as CASTAEAEDTQYF. The complete variable domain, with remaining parts taken from reference TRBV2 and TRBJ2-3, reads EPEVTQTPSHQVTQMGQEVILRCVPISNHLYFYWYRQILGQKVEFLVSFYNNEISEKSEIFDDQFSVERPDGSNFTLKIRSTKLEDSAMYFCASTAEAEDTQYFGPGTRLTVL.

This sequence joins TRBV7-8 and TRBJ1-4; 7 nucleotides agree with TRBD1. CDR3 length: 14 amino acids. Germline CDR1 is SGHVS and CDR2 is FQNEAQ. J was trimmed by 7 bases and V by 4 bases; bases with no gene match: 6. The DNA for the CDR3 is TGTGCCAGCAGCTCAGACAGGGTGGCTGAAAAACTGTTTTTT. Protein: CASSSDRVAEKLFF.

V and J are TRBV7-3 and TRBJ2-2, with TRBD2 matching 10 bases. After removal of 2 bases from V and 6 bases from J, the junction contained 6 bases not matched to a gene. CDR3 length equals 16 residues. Germline loops: CDR1 SGHTA, CDR2 FQGTGA. The CDR3 region is CASSLRSGGVPGELFF. The CDR3 bases are TGTGCCAGCAGCTTACGAAGCGGGGGGGTCCCCGGGGAGCTGTTTTTT.

V gene TRBV3-1 (or the pseudogene TRBV3-2) combines with J gene TRBJ2-5; perhaps TRBD1 as D (5 bases). This CDR3 region has 15 residues. Germline-derived CDR1 and CDR2 are LGHDT and YNNKEL (reference sequence). Deletions cut 2 bases from V and 1 base from J, with 11 bases between. CDR3 DNA: TGTGCCAGCAGCCAATTGGGGCTCCGCCAAGAGACCCAGTACTTC. Its protein product is CASSQLGLRQETQYF.

The chain combines TRBV24-1 with TRBJ2-3; 7 bases fit TRBD2. J gave up 0 bases and V 0 bases, and 14 bases lay outside the gene matches. The CDR3 consists of 20 residues. Germline V gene sequence: CDR1 KGHDR, CDR2 SFDVKD. The CDR3 loop is CATSDLPGGRGASSTDTQYF. The CDR3 nucleotides read TGTGCCACCAGTGATTTGCCGGGGGGACGGGGAGCCTCTAGCACAGATACGCAGTATTTT.

This clone was picked up one time. This chain uses TRBV6-5 with TRBJ1-1; TRBD1 matches 9 bases. V trimming: 5 bases; J trimming: 6 bases; junction bases outside the gene matches: 7. The CDR3 covers 14 residues. Looked up from germline, CDR1 is MNHEY and CDR2 is SVGAGI. The CDR3 DNA follows: TGTGCCAGCAGTCTCACAGGGGGCAGCGCTGAAGCTTTCTTT. Protein product: CASSLTGGSAEAFF.

This clone was seen only a few times. The gene calls are TRBV2 and TRBJ1-2, with D maybe TRBD1 (6 bases). Trimming took off 7 bases at V and 0 bases at J, with 12 bases between the two ends. CDR3 size: 14 residues. Germline lookup yields CDR1 SNHLY and CDR2 FYNNEI. In DNA, the CDR3 is TGTGCCAGCACAGAGGGGGACACTAACTATGGCTACACCTTC. Translating it yields CASTEGDTNYGYTF.

The chain couples TRBV30 to TRBJ1-2, with D tentatively TRBD1 (6 bases). The CDR3 consists of 14 residues. Germline assignment: CDR1 GTSNPN and CDR2 SVGIG (reference sequence). Trimming removed 1 base at V and 8 bases at J, with 17 bases between. This chain's CDR3 is CAWSDLSRDTGYTF. The CDR3 nucleotides are TGTGCCTGGAGTGACCTCTCACGGGACACGGGCTACACCTTC. The whole variable domain, filled in from reference TRBV30 and TRBJ1-2, reads SQTIHQWPATLVQPVGSPLSLECTVEGTSNPNLYWYRQAAGRGLQLLFYSVGIGQISSEVPQNLSASRPQDRQFILSSKKLLLSDSGFYLCAWSDLSRDTGYTFGSGTRLTVV.

The chain combines TRBV29-1 with TRBJ1-2; D gene unclear. Germline lookup yields CDR1 SQVTM and CDR2 ANQGSEA. This CDR3 is 11 amino acids long. Deletions cut 8 bases from V and 0 bases from J, with 7 bases between. The CDR3 loop is CSLGPNYGYTF. The CDR3, as DNA: TGCAGCCTCGGACCTAACTATGGCTACACCTTC.

V usage is TRBV3-1 (or the pseudogene TRBV3-2) and J usage is TRBJ2-3; TRBD1 matches at 9 bases. The CDR3 totals 15 residues. Germline V gene lookup returns CDR1 LGHDT and CDR2 YNNKEL (reference sequence). Unmatched junction bases numbered 6, after V lost 4 bases and J lost 4 bases. CDR3 DNA sequence: TGTGCCAGCAGCCCGGGGACAGGGAGCCCAGATACGCAGTATTTT. Amino acid sequence: CASSPGTGSPDTQYF.

The chain couples TRBV5-1 to TRBJ1-2; D uncertain. CDR3 length: 16 residues. Trimming left V 1 base short and J 2 bases short, with 15 bases between. CDR1 and CDR2 (germline): SGHRS, YFSETQ. CDR3 bases: TGCGCCAGCAGCTTGTTGTCGACGGGAAAAAACTATGGCTACACCTTC. This codes for CASSLLSTGKNYGYTF.

The chain has TRBV19 and TRBJ2-6; D is unclear. The V gene lost 3 bases and the J gene lost 4 bases, with 10 bases spanning the gap. In germline, CDR1 is LNHDA, CDR2 SQIVND (reference sequence). This CDR3 is built from 15 residues. This CDR3 reads CASSIGGTGANVLTF. CDR3 bases: TGTGCCAGTAGTATTGGCGGAACCGGGGCCAACGTCCTGACTTTC.

The V call is TRBV9, the J call TRBJ2-5; no clear D. This CDR3 is built from 14 residues. Per germline, CDR1 SGDLS and CDR2 YYNGEE. Trimming removed 1 base from V and 1 base from J, with 8 bases in between. The CDR3 DNA reads TGTGCCAGCAGCGTACAACTATCCCAAGAGACCCAGTACTTC. It encodes CASSVQLSQETQYF.